This T cell receptor beta chain was recorded in a study of blood T cell repertoires in COVID-19. Study-wide context: Some COVID-19 samples were acute and others convalescent; all came from the United States, Italy and Spain. In each case, the material was cDNA or gDNA derived from T cells, B-cell-depleted T cells, or PBMCs.

Per the original methods: Estimation of nucleated cell counts was performed using reference gene primer amplification. Using immunoSEQ multiplex PCR, the repertoire was profiled, and TCRdb retains in-frame clones only, with some absent. V and J calls plus clone size are reproduced from that table; the DNA served to infer D and trimming. The data show approximately 300,000 clones, more than 70% seen once. This CDR3 has 15 residues. Trimming took 3 bases from V and 3 from J; bases not matched to a gene: 3. Per germline, CDR1 SGHTA and CDR2 FQGNSA. The TCR was taken from a woman between 45 and 60 years old with acute or convalescent COVID-19. The sample consisted of peripheral blood. The rearrangement joins TRBV7-2 to TRBJ1-2, with 11 bases aligning to TRBD1. CDR3 amino acids: CASSFGQGADYGYTF. CDR3 bases: TGTGCCAGCAGCTTCGGACAGGGGGCGGACTATGGCTACACCTTC.